This TCR beta chain emerged from a study of T cells in Graves' hyperthyroidism and ophthalmopathy. Authors of the study amplified TCR beta CDR3 regions from RNA transcripts. Researchers ran a first-round RT-PCR on the TCR CDR3 using the HTBI primer set. TCRdb processed the multiplex PCR reads anew with MiXCR; each CDR3 protein has one entry. Among 500,000 to 600,000 distinct CDR3 sequences listed, over 45% were seen once. This CDR3 is built from 13 residues. CDR1 and CDR2 (germline): SGHAT, FQNNGV. The V end was cut by 0 bases, the J end by 7 bases, with 6 bases between. This clonotype was seen at least ten times.

Input material: peripheral blood or thyroid tissue (not recorded which). The sequence was obtained from an adult woman with Graves' disease, either hyperthyroidism or ophthalmopathy (not recorded which). The chain uses TRBV11-2 and TRBJ2-2; no clear D gene. CDR3 DNA: TGTGCCAGCAGCTTAGAGCCTGGCGGGGAGCTGTTTTTT. It encodes CASSLEPGGELFF.